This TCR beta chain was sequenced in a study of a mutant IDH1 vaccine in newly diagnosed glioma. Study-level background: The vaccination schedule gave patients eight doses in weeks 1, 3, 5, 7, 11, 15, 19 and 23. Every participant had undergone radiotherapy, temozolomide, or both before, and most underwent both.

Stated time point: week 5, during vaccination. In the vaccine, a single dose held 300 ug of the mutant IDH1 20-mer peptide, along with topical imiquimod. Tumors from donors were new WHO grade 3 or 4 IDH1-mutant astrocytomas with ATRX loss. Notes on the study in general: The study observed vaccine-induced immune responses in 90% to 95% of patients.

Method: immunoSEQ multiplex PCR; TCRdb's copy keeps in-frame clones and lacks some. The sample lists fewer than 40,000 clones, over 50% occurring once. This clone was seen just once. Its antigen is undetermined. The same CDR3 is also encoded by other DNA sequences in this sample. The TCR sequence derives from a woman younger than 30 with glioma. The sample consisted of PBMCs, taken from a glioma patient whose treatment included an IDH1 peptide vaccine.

Here the CDR3 DNA reads TGCAGCGTTGTCCCGGGGACAGGGAATCCCGAGCAGTACTTC. As protein: CSVVPGTGNPEQYF. The genes are TRBV29-1 and TRBJ2-7; TRBD1 aligns across 9 bases. V shed 4 bases and J 6 bases; nucleotides not matched to a gene: 10. CDR1 SQVTM and CDR2 ANQGSEA come from the germline V gene. The CDR3 is made up of 14 amino acids.